This T cell receptor beta chain was captured in a study of T-cell reconstitution after alpha-beta-depleted transplantation in children. Study-wide results and limits: Reported findings indicate that, about two months after transplant, alpha-beta T cells came from several hundred expanded clones, which were derived from non-depleted graft cells.

TCRbeta library preparation incorporated unique molecular identifiers. TCRdb used MiXCR to reprocess the PCR reads, holding one entry per CDR3 protein. The sample gives 7,000 or so distinct CDR3 sequences, approximately 5.6% of which show up once; around 23% is in the top ten. With 7 bases clipped from V and 5 bases from J, the junction kept 6 bases outside the gene matches. The CDR3 sequence is 15 residues long. The V gene's germline CDR1 is MDHEN and CDR2 SYDVKM. Many counts were recorded for this clonotype. The antigen remains unidentified. The chain couples TRBV28 to TRBJ2-5, with 14 bases identical to TRBD2. The sequence was obtained from a child in the first two years of life who had a stem cell transplant for acute myeloid leukemia, so the T cells may come from the graft donor. The sequenced sample was PBMCs, mostly from graft donor cells, obtained 180 days after TCRalphabeta/CD19-depleted stem cell transplant. CDR3 region: CASTGTSGSWETQYF. The CDR3 DNA sequence: TGTGCCAGCACCGGGACTAGCGGGAGTTGGGAGACCCAGTACTTC.